This record covers a single T cell receptor beta chain. This record belongs to a study of glioma-infiltrating T cells after dendritic cell vaccination. Turning to the study itself: Monocyte-derived dendritic cells, cultured roughly 7 days with IL-4 and GM-CSF, were pulsed with autologous tumor lysate.

The protocol was immunoSEQ multiplex PCR, while the TCRdb copy is restricted to in-frame clones and leaves out a portion. This sample has about 90,000 clones, with under 90% found just once. Trimming took 4 bases from V and 8 from J; bases not matched to a gene: 8. Germline assignment: CDR1 KGHSH and CDR2 LQKENI. The CDR3 is 14 amino acids. No glioblastoma patient carried an isocitrate dehydrogenase mutation. The sequence was collected from a human donor with glioblastoma. The rearrangement joins TRBV18 to TRBJ1-2; TRBD1 aligns across 9 bases. The starting material was blood, obtained before dendritic cell vaccination. For the CDR3, the DNA is TGTGCCAGCTCACGGGACAGGGCCCAGGGAGGCTACACCTTC. Amino acid sequence: CASSRDRAQGGYTF.